These 32 T cell receptor beta chains came from one sample sequenced in a study of low-dose radiotherapy and immunotherapy resistance in tumors. Time point defined: after trial treatment. Treatment given: LDRT plus nivolumab, ipilimumab, low-dose cyclophosphamide and aspirin (RACIN trial). Gene-specific TRAV and TRBV primers were used for first-strand cDNA, covering alpha and beta chains. The authors ran around 18 PCR cycles to amplify TCRs with a constant-region primer and V-primer adapter. One entry per CDR3 protein results from TCRdb running MiXCR on the reads. The sample contains roughly 30,000 distinct CDR3 sequences, 45% to 55% of which appear only once. Sequenced material: PBMCs, taken after low-dose radiotherapy plus immunotherapy. All receptors come from a male donor with gallbladder cancer.

This clonotype was counted at least ten times. The rearrangement uses TRBV2 and TRBJ2-7, with unresolved D. V dropped 6 bases and J dropped 7 bases, with 13 bases sitting between them. Germline V gene sequence: CDR1 SNHLY, CDR2 FYNNEI. The CDR3 is 12 residues long. CDR3 nucleotides: TGTGCCAGCAGCACCCAAAGTATAGAGCAGTACTTC. Protein sequence: CASSTQSIEQYF.

This clonotype showed up many times. V and J are TRBV5-5 and TRBJ2-2; weak D call: TRBD1 (6 bases). V dropped 5 bases and J dropped 6 bases, with 8 bases sitting between them. The CDR3 contains 12 residues. Germline V gene sequence: CDR1 SGHKS, CDR2 YYEKEE (reference sequence). This chain's CDR3 is CASSQGPGELFF. The CDR3 nucleotides are TGTGCCAGCAGTCAGGGGCCCGGGGAGCTGTTTTTT.

For this clonotype: The junction departs from germline at one end; a sequencing error may be responsible. The V gene is TRBV29-1, the J gene TRBJ1-2, with 12 bases identical to TRBD1. This CDR3 is 14 amino acids long. From germline, CDR1 is SQVTM and CDR2 ANQGSEA. The CDR3 coding sequence is TGCAGCGTTGAAATGGGACAGGGGGCATGGGGCTACACTTTC. Its translation is CSVEMGQGAWGYTF.

Many counts were recorded for this clonotype. The V gene is TRBV28, the J gene TRBJ2-3, with 9 bases lining up with TRBD2. V dropped 6 bases and J dropped 8; count of bases not matched to a gene: 12. The length of the CDR3 is 15 residues. Germline assignment: CDR1 MDHEN and CDR2 SYDVKM. CDR3 residues: CASRGSGRSVGTQYF. Here the CDR3 DNA reads TGTGCCAGCAGAGGAAGCGGGAGGTCCGTGGGTACGCAGTATTTT.

This clonotype was seen more than once but under ten times. V usage is TRBV14 and J usage is TRBJ2-1, with 7 nucleotides matching TRBD2. The length of the CDR3 is 13 residues. Trimming at V came to 4 bases and at J to 6 bases, leaving 3 bases not matched to a gene. CDR1 is SGHDN and CDR2 is FVKESK in the germline V gene. CDR3 amino acids: CASSRGLVNEQFF. Written as DNA, the CDR3 is TGTGCCAGCAGCCGAGGACTAGTCAATGAGCAGTTCTTC. The complete variable domain, with remaining parts taken from reference TRBV14 and TRBJ2-1, reads EAGVTQFPSHSVIEKGQTVTLRCDPISGHDNLYWYRRVMGKEIKFLLHFVKESKQDESGMPNNRFLAERTGGTYSTLKVQPAELEDSGVYFCASSRGLVNEQFFGPGTRLTVL.

The rearrangement uses TRBV18 and TRBJ2-5; D ambiguous. Deletions cut 2 bases from V and 0 bases from J, with 4 bases between. CDR1 is KGHSH and CDR2 is LQKENI in the germline V gene. The CDR3 has 13 amino acids. Written as DNA, the CDR3 is TGTGCCAGCTCACCATTGTACCAAGAGACCCAGTACTTC. Amino acid sequence: CASSPLYQETQYF. Looking up the rest from reference TRBV18 and TRBJ2-5 gives the full variable domain: NAGVMQNPRHLVRRRGQEARLRCSPMKGHSHVYWYRQLPEEGLKFMVYLQKENIIDESGMPKERFSAEFPKEGPSILRIQQVVRGDSAAYFCASSPLYQETQYFGPGTRLLVL.

This clonotype was found many times. The chain combines TRBV20-1 with TRBJ1-5; 8 positions agree with TRBD1. The germline V gene has CDR1 DFQATT and CDR2 SNEGSKA (reference sequence). V lost 4 bases and J lost 8; bases outside the gene matches: 16. This CDR3 contains 16 residues. CDR3 sequence (DNA): TGCAGTGCTACAGGGACAGGTGCCCTTTTTATGAAGCCCCAGCATTTT. Translated, it gives CSATGTGALFMKPQHF.

The chain couples TRBV11-3 to TRBJ2-1; TRBD2 aligns across 8 bases. This CDR3 contains 15 residues. The germline V gene encodes CDR1 SGHNT and CDR2 YENEEA. V lost 1 base to trimming and J lost 3 bases; unmatched junction nucleotides: 2. Here the CDR3 DNA reads TGTGCCAGCAGCTTAGTGGGACTAGGCTACAATGAGCAGTTCTTC. This sequence encodes CASSLVGLGYNEQFF.

Many counts were recorded for this clonotype. This chain links TRBV7-6 with TRBJ2-3, with TRBD2 matching over 8 bases. Germline V gene lookup returns CDR1 SGHVS and CDR2 FNYEAQ. The V segment lost 3 bases and the J segment 5 bases; nucleotides outside the gene matches: 10. The CDR3 runs 16 residues. CDR3 nucleotides: TGTGCCAGCAGCTTCAGGTCAGCGGGAGAGGGAGATACGCAGTATTTT. Its translation: CASSFRSAGEGDTQYF.

This clonotype was observed once. The final CDR3 position lacks the conserved phenylalanine or tryptophan, pointing to a likely read error. The chain recombines TRBV5-8 with TRBJ2-5; D uncertain. Germline CDR1 reads SGHTS; CDR2 reads YDEGEE. V was pared by 5 bases and J by 2 bases, with 16 bases between. This CDR3 is 15 amino acids long. As DNA, the CDR3 is TGTGCCAGCAGTCCCGAGCCGGGTTCTCAAGAGACCCAGTACTCC. This translates into CASSPEPGSQETQYS.

This clonotype has a single count. A far larger clone differs by one base, so this is likely a read error. This chain joins TRBV29-1 and TRBJ2-5; 9 bases map to TRBD2. Near its end, the DNA agrees better with TRBJ2-7, so the J call may be wrong. Germline CDR1 SQVTM, CDR2 ANQGSEA. CDR3 length equals 14 residues. The CDR3 loop is CSIEGGGRADEQYF. The DNA for the CDR3 is TGCAGCATTGAAGGCGGCGGGAGGGCGGACGAGCAGTACTTC.

This clonotype was seen a handful of times. A far larger clone is off by one base, so a read error is likely. The J gene is TRBJ2-1, the V gene TRBV6-2 or TRBV6-3, with D perhaps being TRBD1 or TRBD2 (5 bases each). CDR1 is MNHEY, CDR2 SVGEGT, per germline. This CDR3 has 13 amino acids. V shed 7 bases and J shed 10 bases, with 17 bases lying between them. The CDR3 coding sequence is TGTGCCAGCAAAGAGGGGCCCTCCTACGAGCAGTTCTTC. Translation: CASKEGPSYEQFF.

Concerning this clonotype: This sequence is one base from a far larger clone and is likely a read error. The J gene is TRBJ2-7, the V gene TRBV5-3; 7 bases map to TRBD2. TRBV5-3 is an open reading frame whose function is uncertain. V shed 8 bases, J shed 5 bases, and the junction held 19 bases outside the gene matches. The CDR3 has 16 amino acids. The CDR3: CASSAYVGGARNEQYF. CDR3 bases: TGTGCCAGCAGCGCATACGTGGGAGGGGCCCGGAACGAGCAGTACTTC.

This clonotype counts as medium-sized (0.01 to 0.1%). V and J are TRBV11-2 and TRBJ2-3; D not certain. CDR1 is SGHAT and CDR2 is FQNNGV in the germline V gene. This CDR3 has 11 amino acids. V was clipped by 6 bases and J by 2 bases, with 3 bases between them. DNA of the CDR3: TGTGCCAGCAGTCCCACAGATACGCAGTATTTT. It encodes CASSPTDTQYF.

This clonotype qualifies as medium-sized. The chain recombines TRBV20-1 with TRBJ1-5; D perhaps matches TRBD1 (5 bases). The CDR3 consists of 14 residues. Germline values: CDR1 DFQATT, CDR2 SNEGSKA (reference sequence). Trimming removed 5 bases from V and 4 bases from J, with 15 bases in between. Here the CDR3 reads CSAVPGAGNQPQHF. CDR3 DNA: TGCAGTGCTGTCCCTGGGGCAGGGAATCAGCCCCAGCATTTT.

This clonotype has a count of ten or more. The chain is built from TRBV2 and TRBJ1-5; 7 positions match TRBD1. CDR1 and CDR2 from the germline V gene are SNHLY and FYNNEI. The CDR3 spans 13 residues. V shed 7 bases, J shed 2 bases, and the junction held 2 bases outside the gene matches. This CDR3 is CASTGTGNQPQHF. The DNA for the CDR3 is TGTGCCAGCACGGGGACAGGCAATCAGCCCCAGCATTTT.

The rearrangement uses TRBV5-1 and TRBJ1-1, with D perhaps TRBD1 (6 bases). Deletions cut 5 bases from V and 6 bases from J, with 11 bases between. Germline CDR1 SGHRS, CDR2 YFSETQ. CDR3 length: 12 amino acids. CDR3 in amino acids: CASSPGEPEAFF. CDR3 in DNA: TGCGCCAGCAGTCCAGGGGAGCCTGAAGCTTTCTTT.

By sample share, this clonotype is medium-sized. The chain combines TRBV28 with TRBJ1-2; a possible D gene is TRBD1 (6 bases). V lost 5 bases to trimming and J lost 6 bases, with 19 bases between them. The germline gives CDR1 MDHEN, CDR2 SYDVKM. The CDR3 consists of 15 residues. CDR3 residues: CASSIIEAGGDGYTF. Written as DNA, the CDR3 is TGTGCCAGCAGTATTATCGAGGCGGGGGGCGATGGCTACACCTTC.

This clonotype was detected once. V usage is TRBV28 and J usage is TRBJ2-6, with D possibly matching TRBD2 (5 bases). Germline loops: CDR1 MDHEN, CDR2 SYDVKM. V lost 6 bases, J lost 2 bases, and 11 bases lay in between. The CDR3 runs to 15 residues. The CDR3 DNA is TGTGCCAGCAGCTCAAGCGGCGCTGGGGCCAACGTCCTGACTTTC. Translating it yields CASSSSGAGANVLTF. The full variable domain, in which reference TRBV28 and TRBJ2-6 provide the parts outside the CDR3, is DVKVTQSSRYLVKRTGEKVFLECVQDMDHENMFWYRQDPGLGLRLIYFSYDVKMKEKGDIPEGYSVSREKKERFSLILESASTNQTSMYLCASSSSGAGANVLTFGAGSRLTVL.

The chain has TRBV20-1 and TRBJ1-3; D is unresolved. The CDR3 totals 14 residues. V lost 0 bases to trimming and J lost 0 bases, with 6 bases between them. CDR1 is DFQATT, CDR2 SNEGSKA, per germline (reference sequence). The CDR3 protein is CSARDRISGNTIYF. The CDR3 DNA follows: TGCAGTGCTAGAGACAGGATCTCTGGAAACACCATATATTTT.

This clonotype was seen at least ten times. The chain links TRBV2 to TRBJ2-5, with no clear D. The germline V and J ends were trimmed by 4 bases and 5 bases, with 11 bases remaining between them. This CDR3 comprises 13 residues. Germline CDR1 reads SNHLY; CDR2 reads FYNNEI. For the CDR3, the DNA is TGTGCCAGCAGTGTTCAGGTTCGGGAGACCCAGTACTTC. Protein: CASSVQVRETQYF.

This clonotype counts as medium-sized. The chain combines TRBV5-1 with TRBJ1-4; 7 bases align to TRBD1. The CDR3 loop spans 14 amino acids. Losses at the gene ends were 6 bases for V and 8 bases for J; bases not matched to a gene: 10. CDR1 SGHRS and CDR2 YFSETQ come from the germline V gene. The CDR3 protein is CASKRQGQGEKLFF. The CDR3 coding sequence is TGCGCCAGCAAAAGACAGGGCCAGGGGGAAAAACTGTTTTTT.

This chain connects TRBV18 to TRBJ1-2; the D gene is possibly TRBD1 (5 bases). Germline V gene lookup returns CDR1 KGHSH and CDR2 LQKENI. The ends were cut back, 2 bases at V and 2 bases at J, with 12 bases in the middle. The CDR3 has 15 residues. CDR3 nucleotide sequence: TGTGCCAGCTCACCATTGCAGGGAGGAAACTATGGCTACACCTTC. It codes for CASSPLQGGNYGYTF. Full variable domain (missing parts from reference TRBV18 and TRBJ1-2): NAGVMQNPRHLVRRRGQEARLRCSPMKGHSHVYWYRQLPEEGLKFMVYLQKENIIDESGMPKERFSAEFPKEGPSILRIQQVVRGDSAAYFCASSPLQGGNYGYTFGSGTRLTVV.

V is TRBV19 and J is TRBJ2-7; either TRBD1 or TRBD2 may supply D (7 bases each). Germline V gene data show CDR1 as LNHDA and CDR2 as SQIVND (reference sequence). Deletions cut 2 bases from V and 0 bases from J, with 17 bases between. There are 17 residues in the CDR3. The CDR3 bases are TGTGCCAGTAGTATAAATAGTGGGAGGGACAGCTCCTACGAGCAGTACTTC. Its protein is CASSINSGRDSSYEQYF.

This clonotype was seen a single time. The chain combines TRBV5-4 with TRBJ1-2; 9 positions match TRBD1. V was clipped by 8 bases and J by 6 bases; unmatched bases: 8. CDR1 SGHNT and CDR2 YYREEE come from the germline V gene (reference sequence). The CDR3 sequence is 13 residues long. The CDR3 spells CASRTGGADGYTF. DNA of the CDR3: TGTGCCAGTAGAACAGGGGGCGCCGATGGCTACACCTTC.

This clonotype is labeled as medium-sized. The chain links TRBV19 to TRBJ1-5, with D possibly being TRBD1 (6 bases). Germline CDR1 reads LNHDA; CDR2 reads SQIVND (reference sequence). The CDR3 has 15 residues. V was cut by 6 bases and J by 1 base, with 13 bases left in between. The CDR3 DNA is TGTGCCAGTAGATGGGGGCCAGGAAGCAATCAGCCCCAGCATTTT. As protein: CASRWGPGSNQPQHF. Full variable domain (missing parts from reference TRBV19 and TRBJ1-5): DGGITQSPKYLFRKEGQNVTLSCEQNLNHDAMYWYRQDPGQGLRLIYYSQIVNDFQKGDIAEGYSVSREKKESFPLTVTSAQKNPTAFYLCASRWGPGSNQPQHFGDGTRLSIL.

The chain joins TRBV18 to TRBJ2-5; 7 bases are a match to TRBD1. Trimming at V came to 4 bases and at J to 1 base, leaving 3 bases not matched to a gene. The CDR3 is made up of 14 amino acids. CDR1 KGHSH and CDR2 LQKENI come from the germline V gene. The CDR3 bases are TGTGCCAGCTCACAGGGGGCACTCCAAGAGACCCAGTACTTC. It encodes CASSQGALQETQYF.

The rearrangement joins TRBV6-2 or TRBV6-3 to TRBJ1-6; D call uncertain. CDR3 size: 13 residues. Germline CDR1 and CDR2: MNHEY and SVGEGT. The ends were cut back, 6 bases at V and 9 bases at J, with 12 bases in the middle. The CDR3 spells CASRLAGGSPLHF. The CDR3 nucleotides are TGTGCCAGCAGATTAGCGGGAGGTTCACCCCTCCACTTT.

This clonotype was detected ten times or more. The V call is TRBV14, the J call TRBJ2-7; no firm D call. The CDR3 contains 14 residues. CDR1 and CDR2 (germline): SGHDN, FVKESK. Trimming removed 0 bases at V and 1 base at J, with 7 bases between. The CDR3 DNA is TGTGCCAGCAGCCAAGATCTGGCTTCCTACGAGCAGTACTTC. Translation: CASSQDLASYEQYF.

By share of the sample, this clonotype is medium-sized. The chain joins TRBV21-1 to TRBJ2-1; the table assigns TRBD1, which was not confirmed against the DNA. TRBV21-1 is flagged as a pseudogene. The length of the CDR3 is 14 residues. In DNA form, the CDR3 reads TGTGCCAGAGTTAGCAGGGATACCCGTAATGAGCAGTTCTTC. Encoded protein: CARVSRDTRNEQFF.

V gene TRBV12-3 or TRBV12-4 combines with J gene TRBJ2-2; 11 nucleotides align to TRBD1. The CDR3 extends over 20 amino acids. Unmatched junction bases numbered 17, after V lost 7 bases and J lost 1 base. As DNA, the CDR3 is TGTGCCAGCACCCTAATGGCCCGTTTTGGGACAGGGGGGAACACCGGGGAGCTGTTTTTT. Encoded protein: CASTLMARFGTGGNTGELFF.

Only one count was recorded for this clonotype. CDR3 loop: CSARLRADSYNEQFF. CDR3 nucleotides: TGCAGTGCTAGGCTGCGGGCCGACTCCTACAATGAGCAGTTCTTC. This chain connects TRBV20-1 to TRBJ2-1; a possible D gene is TRBD2 (5 bases). This CDR3 comprises 15 residues. Germline V gene lookup returns CDR1 DFQATT and CDR2 SNEGSKA (reference sequence). V lost 3 bases to trimming and J lost 0 bases, with 12 bases between them.